Shown below are 19 T cell receptor beta chains from a single sample sequenced in a study of identical twins. In TCRdb, the 5' RACE reads were re-called with MiXCR into one record per CDR3 protein. Here the sample spans approximately 600,000 distinct CDR3 sequences, roughly 7.1% being singletons. These data also formed part of another study, on yellow fever vaccine responses in identical twins.

The specimen was PBMCs. The receptors shown here come from a woman between 18 and 30 years old in good health.

The J gene is TRBJ2-1, the V gene TRBV7-6, with a weak D call TRBD2 (6 bases). Germline CDR1 and CDR2: SGHVS and FNYEAQ. The CDR3 is 15 residues long. The V gene lost 5 bases and the J gene lost 6 bases, with 17 bases spanning the gap. CDR3 in DNA: TGTGCCAGCAGCCCCCGGGACTCGCCCCCCAATGAGCAGTTCTTC. This sequence encodes CASSPRDSPPNEQFF.

This clonotype was observed a handful of times. The chain combines TRBV12-3 or TRBV12-4 with TRBJ1-5; the match to TRBD1 covers 7 bases. The CDR3 sequence is 14 residues long. Trimming cost V 6 bases and J 4 bases; bases outside gene matches: 6. In DNA, the CDR3 is TGTGCCAGCAGGGGGGGACAGCTTAATCAGCCCCAGCATTTT. Its protein product is CASRGGQLNQPQHF.

There are a few counts of this clonotype. CDR3 in amino acids: CASSEDRGGEQFF. In DNA, the CDR3 is TGTGCCAGCAGCGAGGACAGGGGTGGTGAGCAGTTCTTC. The chain recombines TRBV7-3 with TRBJ2-1, with TRBD1 matching 9 bases. Germline V CDR1 and CDR2: SGHTA, FQGTGA. The CDR3 spans 13 residues. V trimming: 5 bases; J trimming: 9 bases; junction bases outside the gene matches: 5.

The rearrangement joins TRBV27 to TRBJ2-1; 7 nucleotides align to TRBD1. Germline lookup yields CDR1 MNHEY and CDR2 SMNVEV (reference sequence). V was pared by 6 bases and J by 4 bases, with 12 bases of the junction left unmatched. The CDR3 spans 16 residues. The DNA for the CDR3 is TGTGCCAGCAGACCCACCGGGACAGTACCTTACAATGAGCAGTTCTTC. It translates to CASRPTGTVPYNEQFF.

The V and J genes are TRBV5-6 and TRBJ2-7, with TRBD1 matching over 7 bases. Germline V gene lookup returns CDR1 SGHDT and CDR2 YYEEEE. Trimming cost V 0 bases and J 4 bases; bases outside gene matches: 7. The CDR3 extends over 15 amino acids. The CDR3 DNA reads TGTGCCAGCAGCTTGGTGGGCTTACAGGGGTACGAGCAGTACGTC. It encodes CASSLVGLQGYEQYV.

The V gene is TRBV29-1, the J gene TRBJ2-5; 10 bases fit TRBD2. Germline V gene data show CDR1 as SQVTM and CDR2 as ANQGSEA. Trimming took 5 bases from V and 3 from J; bases not matched to a gene: 9. This CDR3 spans 15 amino acids. The CDR3 sequence: CSVRTLAGAEETQYF. The CDR3 DNA is TGCAGCGTTAGGACGCTAGCGGGAGCTGAAGAGACCCAGTACTTC.

The chain couples TRBV5-1 to TRBJ2-5; TRBD1 aligns across 7 bases. This CDR3 comprises 13 residues. The V gene's germline CDR1 is SGHRS and CDR2 YFSETQ. Germline trimming cut 5 bases from V and 4 bases from J; bases unmatched to any gene: 5. DNA for the CDR3: TGCGCCAGCAGTCTCAGGACAGGAGAGACCCAGTACTTC. Its translation is CASSLRTGETQYF.

The V and J genes are TRBV11-2 and TRBJ2-6; D gene uncertain. From germline, CDR1 is SGHAT and CDR2 FQNNGV. The CDR3 has 15 amino acids. V was pared by 2 bases and J by 0 bases, with 5 bases between. The CDR3 DNA is TGTGCCAGCAGCTTAATGCGCTCTGGGGCCAACGTCCTGACTTTC. Encoded protein: CASSLMRSGANVLTF.

This clonotype was recorded many times. The chain carries TRBV10-1 and TRBJ2-1, with 9 bases aligning to TRBD2. With V trimmed by 4 bases and J by 8 bases, 6 bases remained unmatched. This CDR3 comprises 14 residues. From germline, CDR1 is WNHNN and CDR2 SYGVQD (reference sequence). CDR3 sequence: CASSVKAGGHEQFF. The DNA for the CDR3 is TGCGCCAGCAGTGTTAAAGCGGGAGGTCATGAGCAGTTCTTC.

This clonotype occurred a few times. This chain uses TRBV3-1 with TRBJ2-1, with 11 bases fitting TRBD2. Losses at the gene ends were 3 bases for V and 5 bases for J; bases not matched to a gene: 9. This CDR3 region has 17 residues. Germline V CDR1 and CDR2: LGHDT, YNNKEL (reference sequence). Here the CDR3 reads CASSHWASGRTHNEQFF. In DNA, the CDR3 is TGTGCCAGCAGCCATTGGGCTAGCGGGAGGACCCACAATGAGCAGTTCTTC.

This clonotype has only a few counts. The chain uses TRBV3-1 and TRBJ2-6; D may correspond to TRBD1 or TRBD2 (6 bases each). Germline-derived CDR1 and CDR2 are LGHDT and YNNKEL (reference sequence). The CDR3 is made up of 15 amino acids. The V gene lost 3 bases and the J gene lost 2 bases, with 8 bases spanning the gap. Here the CDR3 reads CASSQRGAGANVLTF. DNA for the CDR3: TGTGCCAGCAGCCAGAGGGGGGCTGGGGCCAACGTCCTGACTTTC.

The rearrangement joins TRBV7-9 to TRBJ1-1; D is uncertain. Deletions cut 8 bases from V and 0 bases from J, with 16 bases between. CDR3 length equals 15 residues. From germline, CDR1 is SEHNR and CDR2 FQNEAQ (reference sequence). CDR3 nucleotides: TGTGCCAGCTTGGAGGGCCTGGGGTTGAACACTGAAGCTTTCTTT. The encoded protein is CASLEGLGLNTEAFF.

This clonotype was detected only a few times. The chain combines TRBV12-3 or TRBV12-4 with TRBJ2-4, with 8 bases matching TRBD1. This CDR3 has 14 residues. V dropped 3 bases and J dropped 9; count of bases not matched to a gene: 7. This CDR3 reads CASSFQGAAGIQYF. The CDR3 coding sequence is TGTGCCAGCAGTTTTCAGGGGGCGGCCGGCATTCAGTACTTC.

The rearrangement joins TRBV27 to TRBJ2-2; 10 positions agree with TRBD1. CDR1 and CDR2 (germline): MNHEY, SMNVEV (reference sequence). The CDR3 covers 15 residues. Losses at the gene ends were 4 bases for V and 6 bases for J; bases not matched to a gene: 5. The CDR3 DNA sequence: TGTGCCAGCAGTTCAACCGGGACAGGGGCCGGGGAGCTGTTTTTT. Amino acid sequence: CASSSTGTGAGELFF.

This clonotype turned up a few times. This chain links TRBV10-3 with TRBJ2-7; possibly TRBD2 for D (6 bases). Germline lookup yields CDR1 ENHRY and CDR2 SYGVKD. Trimming removed 9 bases from V and 0 bases from J, with 18 bases in between. This CDR3 has 15 residues. CDR3 residues: CAMGDSDLSSYEQYF. The CDR3 coding sequence is TGTGCCATGGGGGACTCGGACTTAAGCTCCTACGAGCAGTACTTC.

V is TRBV2 and J is TRBJ2-3, with a tentative D call TRBD2 (5 bases). Germline V gene sequence: CDR1 SNHLY, CDR2 FYNNEI. The V end was cut by 6 bases, the J end by 0 bases, with 13 bases between. CDR3 length: 15 residues. CDR3 in amino acids: CASRLDPTSTDTQYF. CDR3 DNA: TGTGCCAGCAGACTAGACCCGACTAGCACAGATACGCAGTATTTT.

The table lists this clonotype with a few counts. The CDR3 protein is CASHSGTANTEAFF. The CDR3 DNA reads TGCGCCAGCCATTCCGGGACGGCGAACACTGAAGCTTTCTTT. The genes are TRBV5-1 and TRBJ1-1, with D perhaps matching TRBD1 (5 bases). Trimming stripped 7 bases from V and 1 base from J, with 14 bases between. The CDR3 is made up of 14 amino acids. Germline assignment: CDR1 SGHRS and CDR2 YFSETQ.

This clonotype was seen at least ten times. The chain links TRBV29-1 to TRBJ2-1; the D gene is possibly TRBD1 (5 bases). The V end lost 7 bases, the J end lost 1 base, and 14 bases lay between the germline ends. The CDR3 is 14 residues long. The V gene's germline CDR1 is SQVTM and CDR2 ANQGSEA. CDR3 amino acids: CSARVSSSYNEQFF. In DNA form, the CDR3 reads TGCAGCGCCAGGGTGTCGAGTTCCTACAATGAGCAGTTCTTC.

V usage is TRBV6-5 and J usage is TRBJ2-2; 8 bases agree with TRBD2. The CDR3 has 16 residues. Germline trimming cut 2 bases from V and 4 bases from J; bases unmatched to any gene: 6. In germline, CDR1 is MNHEY, CDR2 SVGAGI. The CDR3 DNA reads TGTGCCAGCAGTTACATCGGGGGGGGAGGCACCGGGGAGCTGTTTTTT. Its translation is CASSYIGGGGTGELFF.